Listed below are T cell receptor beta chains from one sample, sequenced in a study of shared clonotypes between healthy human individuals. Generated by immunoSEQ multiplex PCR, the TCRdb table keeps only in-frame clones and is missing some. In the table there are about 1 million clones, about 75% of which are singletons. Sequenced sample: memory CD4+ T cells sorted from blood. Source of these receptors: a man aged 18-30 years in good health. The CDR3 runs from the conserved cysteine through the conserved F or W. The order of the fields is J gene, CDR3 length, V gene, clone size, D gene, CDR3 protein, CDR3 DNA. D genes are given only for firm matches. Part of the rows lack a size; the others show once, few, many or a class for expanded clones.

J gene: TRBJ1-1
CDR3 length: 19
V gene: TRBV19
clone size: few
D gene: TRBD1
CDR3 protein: CASSIGARWGTGQLHEAFF
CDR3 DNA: TGTGCCAGTAGTATAGGTGCTCGCTGGGGGACAGGGCAACTCCATGAAGCTTTCTTT

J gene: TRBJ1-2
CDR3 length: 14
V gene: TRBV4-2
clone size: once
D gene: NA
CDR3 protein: CASSQDPGGNGYTF
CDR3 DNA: TGTGCCAGCAGCCAAGACCCAGGTGGCAATGGCTACACCTTC

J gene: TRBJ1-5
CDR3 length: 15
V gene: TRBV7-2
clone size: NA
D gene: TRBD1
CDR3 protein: CASSLRQGMNQPQHF
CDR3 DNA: TGTGCCAGCAGCTTACGACAGGGTATGAATCAGCCCCAGCATTTT

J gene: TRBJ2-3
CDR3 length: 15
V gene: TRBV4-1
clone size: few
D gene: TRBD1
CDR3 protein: CASSLVDRGGDTQYF
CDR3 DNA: TGCGCCAGCAGCCTTGTGGACAGGGGGGGAGATACGCAGTATTTT

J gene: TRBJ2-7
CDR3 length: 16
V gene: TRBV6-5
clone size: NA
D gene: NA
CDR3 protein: CASSYSGNRLFLEQYF
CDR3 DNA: TGTGCCAGCAGTTACTCTGGGAACAGGCTTTTTCTCGAGCAGTACTTC

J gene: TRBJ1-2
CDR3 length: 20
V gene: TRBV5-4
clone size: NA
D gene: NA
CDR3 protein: CASSLAGPVLLHLLRSGYTF
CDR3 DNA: TGTGCCAGCAGCTTGGCGGGTCCCGTACTTCTCCATTTACTTCGTTCGGGCTACACCTTC

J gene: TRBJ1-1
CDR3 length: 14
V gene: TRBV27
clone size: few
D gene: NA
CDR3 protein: CASSLGRSNTEAFF
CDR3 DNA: TGTGCCAGCAGTTTAGGCAGATCGAACACTGAAGCTTTCTTT

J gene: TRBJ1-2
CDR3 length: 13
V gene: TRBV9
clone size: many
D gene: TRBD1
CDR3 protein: CASSRRDSYGYTF
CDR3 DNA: TGTGCCAGCAGTCGCCGGGACAGTTATGGCTACACCTTC

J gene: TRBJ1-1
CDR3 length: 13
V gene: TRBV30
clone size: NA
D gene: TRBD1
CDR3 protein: CAWRRGQAAKAFF
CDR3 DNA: TGTGCCTGGAGGAGGGGGCAGGCGGCGAAAGCTTTCTTT

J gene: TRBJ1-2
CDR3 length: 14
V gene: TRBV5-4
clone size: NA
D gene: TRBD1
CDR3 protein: CASSTSGTGYGYTF
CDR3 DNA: TGTGCCAGCAGCACATCCGGGACAGGTTACGGCTACACCTTC

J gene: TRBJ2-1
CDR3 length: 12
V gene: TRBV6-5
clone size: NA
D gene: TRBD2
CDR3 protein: CASRGTSYEQFF
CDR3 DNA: TGTGCCAGCCGAGGGACTAGCTATGAGCAGTTCTTC

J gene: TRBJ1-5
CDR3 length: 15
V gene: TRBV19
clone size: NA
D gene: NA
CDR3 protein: CASKTTLRSNQPQHF
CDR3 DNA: TGTGCCAGTAAGACAACGCTGCGCAGCAATCAGCCCCAGCATTTT

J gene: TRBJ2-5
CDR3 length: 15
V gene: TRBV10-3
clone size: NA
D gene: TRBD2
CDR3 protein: CAISESGAGIETQYF
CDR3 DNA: TGTGCCATCAGTGAGTCTGGAGCGGGGATAGAGACCCAGTACTTC

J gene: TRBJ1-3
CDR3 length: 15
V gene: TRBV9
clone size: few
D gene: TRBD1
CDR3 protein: CASSAGQGVGNTIYF
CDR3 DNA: TGTGCCAGCAGCGCGGGACAGGGGGTAGGAAACACCATATATTTT

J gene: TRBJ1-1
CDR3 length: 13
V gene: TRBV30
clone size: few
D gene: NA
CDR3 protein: CAWSVDSYTEAFF
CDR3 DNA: TGTGCCTGGAGTGTTGACAGCTACACTGAAGCTTTCTTT

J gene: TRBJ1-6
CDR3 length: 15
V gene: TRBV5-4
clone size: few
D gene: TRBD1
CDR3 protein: CASSPRTGVNSPLHF
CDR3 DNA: TGTGCCAGCAGCCCGAGGACAGGAGTTAATTCACCCCTCCACTTT

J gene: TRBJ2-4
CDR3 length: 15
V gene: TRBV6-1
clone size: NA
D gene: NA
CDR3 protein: CASRPTTWAKNIQYF
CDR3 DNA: TGTGCCAGCAGGCCAACCACTTGGGCCAAAAACATTCAGTACTTC

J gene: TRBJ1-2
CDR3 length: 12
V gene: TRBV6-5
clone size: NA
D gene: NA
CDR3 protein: CASSDSNYGYTF
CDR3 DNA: TGTGCCAGCTCGGACAGTAACTATGGCTACACCTTC

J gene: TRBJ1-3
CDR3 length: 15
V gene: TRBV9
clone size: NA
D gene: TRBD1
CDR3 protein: CASATGGITGNTIYF
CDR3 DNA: TGTGCCAGTGCGACAGGGGGCATTACTGGAAACACCATATATTTT

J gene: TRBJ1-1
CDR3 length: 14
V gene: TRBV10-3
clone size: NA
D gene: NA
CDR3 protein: CAISESGQYTEAFF
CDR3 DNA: TGTGCCATCAGTGAGTCCGGACAGTACACTGAAGCTTTCTTT

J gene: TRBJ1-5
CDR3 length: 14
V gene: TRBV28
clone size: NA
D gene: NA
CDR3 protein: CASSSDSDNQPQHF
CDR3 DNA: TGTGCCAGCAGTTCAGACTCGGACAATCAGCCCCAGCATTTT

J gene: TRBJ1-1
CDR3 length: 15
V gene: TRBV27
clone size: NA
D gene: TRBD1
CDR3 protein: CASSPLTGGMGEAFF
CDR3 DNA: TGTGCCAGCAGTCCCCTGACAGGGGGCATGGGTGAAGCTTTCTTT

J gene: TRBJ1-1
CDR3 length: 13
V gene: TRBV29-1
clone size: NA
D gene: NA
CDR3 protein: CSGVSGVRTEAFF
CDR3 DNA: TGCAGCGGTGTGTCAGGGGTGCGGACTGAAGCTTTCTTT

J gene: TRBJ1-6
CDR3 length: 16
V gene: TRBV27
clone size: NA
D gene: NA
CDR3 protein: CASSSGFKYNNSPLHF
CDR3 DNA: TGTGCCAGCAGTTCAGGGTTCAAGTACAATAATTCACCCCTCCACTTT

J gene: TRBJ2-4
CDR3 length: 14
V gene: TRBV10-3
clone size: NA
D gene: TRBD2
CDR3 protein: CAISESAGEDIQYF
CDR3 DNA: TGTGCCATCAGTGAGTCTGCGGGAGAGGACATTCAGTACTTC

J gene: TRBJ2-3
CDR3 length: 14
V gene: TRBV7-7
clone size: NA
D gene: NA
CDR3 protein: CASSLGGFADTQYF
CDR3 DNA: TGTGCTAGCAGCTTAGGAGGGTTCGCAGATACGCAGTATTTT

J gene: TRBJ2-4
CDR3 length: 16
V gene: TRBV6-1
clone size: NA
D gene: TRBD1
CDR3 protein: CASSELPRGAKNIQYF
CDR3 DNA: TGTGCCAGCAGTGAGCTTCCCAGGGGGGCCAAAAACATTCAGTACTTC

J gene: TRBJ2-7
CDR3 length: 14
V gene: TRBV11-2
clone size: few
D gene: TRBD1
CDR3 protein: CASRSGTGGYEQYF
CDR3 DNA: TGTGCCAGCAGATCAGGGACAGGGGGCTACGAGCAGTACTTC

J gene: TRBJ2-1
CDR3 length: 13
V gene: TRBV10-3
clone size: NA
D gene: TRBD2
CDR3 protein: CASTGGRADEQFF
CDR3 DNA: TGTGCCTCCACTGGCGGGAGGGCGGATGAGCAGTTCTTC

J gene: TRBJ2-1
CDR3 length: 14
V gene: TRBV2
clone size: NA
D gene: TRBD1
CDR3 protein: CASSERQGAVPRFF
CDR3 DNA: TGTGCCAGCAGTGAAAGGCAGGGGGCGGTCCCCCGGTTCTTC

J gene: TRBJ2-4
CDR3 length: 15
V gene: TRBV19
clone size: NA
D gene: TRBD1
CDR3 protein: CASSQSGTDKNIQYF
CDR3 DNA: TGTGCCAGTAGTCAATCCGGGACAGACAAAAACATTCAGTACTTC

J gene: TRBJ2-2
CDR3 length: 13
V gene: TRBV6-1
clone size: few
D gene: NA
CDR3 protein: CASSERGAGELFF
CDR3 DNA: TGTGCCAGCAGTGAAAGGGGTGCCGGGGAGCTGTTTTTT

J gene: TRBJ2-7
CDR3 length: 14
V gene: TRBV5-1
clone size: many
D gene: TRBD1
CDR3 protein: CASSFRTGGHEQYF
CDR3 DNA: TGCGCCAGCAGCTTCAGGACAGGGGGCCACGAGCAGTACTTC

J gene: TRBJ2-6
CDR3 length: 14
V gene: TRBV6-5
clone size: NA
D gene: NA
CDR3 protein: CAVVGGTGANVLTF
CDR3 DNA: TGTGCCGTGGTAGGAGGAACTGGGGCCAACGTCCTGACTTTC

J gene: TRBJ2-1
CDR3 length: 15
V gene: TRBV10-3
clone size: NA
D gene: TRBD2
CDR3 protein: CAISLKAGGPNEQFF
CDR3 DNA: TGTGCCATCAGCCTAAAAGCGGGGGGCCCGAATGAGCAGTTCTTC

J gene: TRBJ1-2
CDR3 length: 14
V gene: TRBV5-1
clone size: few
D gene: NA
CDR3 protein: CASSSGQTNYGYTF
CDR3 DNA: TGCGCCAGCAGCTCTGGACAGACAAACTATGGCTACACCTTC

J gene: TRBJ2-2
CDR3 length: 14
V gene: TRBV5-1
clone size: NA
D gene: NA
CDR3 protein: CASSLTANTGELFF
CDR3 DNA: TGCGCCAGCAGCTTGACGGCAAACACCGGGGAGCTGTTTTTT

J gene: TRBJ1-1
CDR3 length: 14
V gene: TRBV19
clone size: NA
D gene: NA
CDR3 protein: CASGTGAEMTEAFF
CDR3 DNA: TGTGCCAGCGGTACTGGGGCGGAGATGACTGAAGCTTTCTTT

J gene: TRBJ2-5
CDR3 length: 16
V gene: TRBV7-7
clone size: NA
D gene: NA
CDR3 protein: CASSRSRPGGSETQYF
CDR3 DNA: TGTGCTAGCAGCCGATCAAGGCCTGGGGGTTCGGAGACCCAGTACTTC

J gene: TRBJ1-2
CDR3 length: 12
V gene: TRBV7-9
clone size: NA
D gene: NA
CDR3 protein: CASRGEADGYTF
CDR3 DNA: TGTGCCAGCAGGGGGGAGGCTGACGGCTACACCTTC

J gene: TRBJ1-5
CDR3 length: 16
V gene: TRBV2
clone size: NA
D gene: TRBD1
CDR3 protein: CASTGGSSQGNQPQHF
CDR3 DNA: TGTGCCAGCACAGGGGGAAGTTCTCAAGGGAATCAGCCCCAGCATTTT

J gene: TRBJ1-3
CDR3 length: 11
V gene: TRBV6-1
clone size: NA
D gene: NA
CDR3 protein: CASSAQSAIYF
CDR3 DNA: TGTGCCAGCAGTGCCCAAAGTGCCATATATTTT

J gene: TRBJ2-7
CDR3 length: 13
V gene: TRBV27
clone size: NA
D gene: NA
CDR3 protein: CASSLFGGYEQYF
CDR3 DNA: TGTGCCAGCAGTTTATTCGGGGGCTACGAGCAGTACTTC

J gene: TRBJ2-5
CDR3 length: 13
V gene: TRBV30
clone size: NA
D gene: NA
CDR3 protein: CAWSLGLQETQYF
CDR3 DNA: TGTGCCTGGAGCCTAGGACTCCAAGAGACCCAGTACTTC

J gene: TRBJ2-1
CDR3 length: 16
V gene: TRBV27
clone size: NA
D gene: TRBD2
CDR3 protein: CASSFETSGVNGEQFF
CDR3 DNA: TGTGCCAGCAGTTTCGAGACTAGCGGGGTGAACGGTGAGCAGTTCTTC

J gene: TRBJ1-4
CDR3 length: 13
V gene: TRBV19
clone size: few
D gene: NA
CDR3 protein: CASSFATNEKLFF
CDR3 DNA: TGTGCCAGTAGTTTTGCAACTAATGAAAAACTGTTTTTT

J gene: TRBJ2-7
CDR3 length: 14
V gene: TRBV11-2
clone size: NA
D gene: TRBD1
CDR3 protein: CASSGTGSPYEQYF
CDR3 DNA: TGTGCCAGCAGCGGGACAGGGTCCCCCTACGAGCAGTACTTC

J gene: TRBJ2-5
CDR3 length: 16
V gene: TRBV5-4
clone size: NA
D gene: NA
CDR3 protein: CASSLAGTIGRETQYF
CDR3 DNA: TGTGCCAGCAGCTTGGCAGGGACCATAGGTCGAGAGACCCAGTACTTC

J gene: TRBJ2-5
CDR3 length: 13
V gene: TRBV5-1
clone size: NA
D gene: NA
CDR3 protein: CASSLSSRETQYF
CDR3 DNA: TGCGCCAGCAGCTTGTCTAGTCGGGAGACCCAGTACTTC

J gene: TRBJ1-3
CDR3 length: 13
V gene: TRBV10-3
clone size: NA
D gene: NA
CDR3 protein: CAIKSVLGNTIYF
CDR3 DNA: TGTGCCATCAAGAGTGTTCTCGGAAACACCATATATTTT

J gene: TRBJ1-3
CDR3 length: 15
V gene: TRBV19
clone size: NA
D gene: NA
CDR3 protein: CASSPTGSSGNTIYF
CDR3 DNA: TGTGCCAGCTCACCCACTGGCAGTTCTGGAAACACCATATATTTT

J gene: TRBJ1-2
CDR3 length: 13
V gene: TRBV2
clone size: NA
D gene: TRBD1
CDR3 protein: CASRETGVTGYTF
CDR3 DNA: TGTGCCAGCAGGGAAACAGGGGTTACGGGCTACACCTTC

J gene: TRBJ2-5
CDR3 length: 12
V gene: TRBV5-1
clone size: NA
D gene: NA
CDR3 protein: CASRSGQETQYF
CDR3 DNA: TGCGCCAGCAGAAGCGGACAAGAGACCCAGTACTTC